Following are 27 T cell receptor beta chains from one sample sequenced in a study of cytomegalovirus exposure and HLA in healthy donors. The PCR was carried out with 60 Vbeta primers and 13 Jbeta primers. Data came from immunoSEQ multiplex PCR; TCRdb stores just in-frame clones and leaves some out. The top ten clones hold almost 7% of a sample with under 150,000 clones, around 80% of them seen once. The sequencing sample was made of PBMCs. The receptors shown here come from a middle-aged man in good health and CMV-seropositive.

The V gene is TRBV27, the J gene TRBJ2-7; 7 positions agree with TRBD2. The CDR3 extends over 15 amino acids. The J segment lost 7 bases and the V segment lost 6 bases, leaving 15 bases of the junction unmatched. CDR1 MNHEY and CDR2 SMNVEV come from the germline V gene (reference sequence). DNA of the CDR3: TGTGCCAGCAGCCCCGACCAAACTCCCGGGGGGGAGCAGTACTTC. Protein sequence: CASSPDQTPGGEQYF.

V usage is TRBV27 and J usage is TRBJ1-2; 7 bases are shared with TRBD1. The trim removed 6 bases at V and 4 bases at J, leaving 8 bases unmatched. This CDR3 is 14 amino acids long. CDR1 MNHEY and CDR2 SMNVEV come from the germline V gene (reference sequence). The CDR3 sequence: CASRPSGTVYGYTF. CDR3 DNA: TGTGCCAGCAGACCCTCCGGGACAGTCTATGGCTACACCTTC.

The V and J genes are TRBV5-4 and TRBJ2-7; 7 bases map to TRBD1. The CDR3 is 14 residues long. V lost 3 bases, J lost 5 bases, and 8 bases stayed unmatched. From germline, CDR1 is SGHNT and CDR2 YYREEE (reference sequence). In DNA, the CDR3 is TGTGCCAGCAGCTCGGGGACAGCCCTAGACGAGCAGTACTTC. Amino acids: CASSSGTALDEQYF.

The chain recombines TRBV6-5 with TRBJ2-2; TRBD2 is a possible D gene (6 bases). There are 14 residues in the CDR3. From germline, CDR1 is MNHEY and CDR2 SVGAGI. V was clipped by 6 bases and J by 0 bases, with 8 bases between them. The CDR3 loop is CASRGTPNTGELFF. CDR3 bases: TGTGCCAGCAGGGGGACTCCGAACACCGGGGAGCTGTTTTTT.

This clone was detected only a few times. V usage is TRBV19 and J usage is TRBJ1-4, with TRBD1 identical over 10 bases. J was trimmed by 5 bases and V by 5 bases; bases with no gene match: 8. The CDR3 has 16 amino acids. CDR1 and CDR2 from the germline V gene are LNHDA and SQIVND (reference sequence). CDR3 sequence (DNA): TGTGCCAGTAGTGGTACCGGGACAGGGGAAAATGAAAAACTGTTTTTT. Protein: CASSGTGTGENEKLFF. The entire variable domain, with the rest obtained from reference TRBV19 and TRBJ1-4, is as follows: DGGITQSPKYLFRKEGQNVTLSCEQNLNHDAMYWYRQDPGQGLRLIYYSQIVNDFQKGDIAEGYSVSREKKESFPLTVTSAQKNPTAFYLCASSGTGTGENEKLFFGSGTQLSVL.

The chain combines TRBV9 with TRBJ1-2; a weak D match, TRBD1 (6 bases). CDR1 is SGDLS and CDR2 is YYNGEE in the germline V gene. Trimming shortened V by 0 bases and J by 4 bases, and 13 bases separated the two germline ends. The CDR3 is 15 residues long. The CDR3, as DNA: TGTGCCAGCAGCGTAGGCAGGGGCGGGAGCTATGGCTACACCTTC. Translated: CASSVGRGGSYGYTF.

This chain links TRBV5-6 with TRBJ2-7; D ambiguous. CDR3 length: 13 residues. Germline V lookup: CDR1 SGHDT, CDR2 YYEEEE. V was shortened by 10 bases and J by 0 bases, with 14 bases between the two germline ends. CDR3 in amino acids: CAPTRPSSYEQYF. The CDR3 DNA reads TGTGCCCCCACCCGGCCTAGCTCCTACGAGCAGTACTTC.

The genes are TRBV25-1 and TRBJ2-5; maybe TRBD2 (7 bases). This CDR3 spans 16 amino acids. Trimming stripped 0 bases from V and 2 bases from J, with 13 bases between. CDR1 MGHDK and CDR2 SYGVNS come from the germline V gene. This chain's CDR3 is CASSEYGGRGQETQYF. CDR3 DNA: TGTGCCAGCAGTGAATACGGGGGGCGGGGGCAAGAGACCCAGTACTTC.

V and J are TRBV15 and TRBJ2-1; TRBD1 matches at 8 bases. V lost 3 bases and J lost 15; bases outside the gene matches: 13. The CDR3 has 14 amino acids. Germline-derived CDR1 and CDR2 are LNHNV and YYDKDF (reference sequence). This chain's CDR3 is CATSSPPGQGLPFF. CDR3 in DNA: TGTGCCACCAGCAGCCCCCCCGGACAGGGTTTACCGTTCTTC.

The chain couples TRBV2 to TRBJ2-2; TRBD1 might be the D (5 bases). With 7 bases removed from V and 0 bases from J, the gap between germline ends came to 12 bases. This CDR3 is built from 15 residues. Germline CDR1 SNHLY, CDR2 FYNNEI. The CDR3 region has the DNA TGTGCCAGCATAGGGGAACAGGCGAACACCGGGGAGCTGTTTTTT. It translates to CASIGEQANTGELFF.

This chain connects TRBV10-3 to TRBJ2-2; the match to TRBD1 covers 7 bases. This CDR3 has 15 amino acids. Germline V gives CDR1 ENHRY, CDR2 SYGVKD. The J segment lost 5 bases and the V segment lost 1 base, leaving 4 bases of the junction unmatched. The CDR3 region is CAISELTGDTGELFF. The CDR3 bases are TGTGCCATCAGTGAGTTAACAGGGGATACCGGGGAGCTGTTTTTT.

The chain has TRBV5-1 and TRBJ2-5; a possible D gene is TRBD1 (6 bases). The CDR3 covers 14 residues. Germline CDR1 and CDR2: SGHRS and YFSETQ. Trimming shortened V by 7 bases and J by 5 bases, and 18 bases separated the two germline ends. CDR3 nucleotide sequence: TGCGCCAGCGTTGAGAACACAGGGATGGAGACCCAGTACTTC. As protein: CASVENTGMETQYF.

This chain uses TRBV4-1 with TRBJ2-7; 8 bases are shared with TRBD1. The CDR3 loop spans 14 amino acids. J was trimmed by 4 bases and V by 10 bases; bases with no gene match: 12. Germline lookup yields CDR1 MGHRA and CDR2 YSYEKL. CDR3 bases: TGCGCCACCGCGTGGGAAGACAGGGGTTACGAGCAGTACTTC. This encodes CATAWEDRGYEQYF.

This chain joins TRBV5-4 and TRBJ1-2; TRBD1 matches at 7 bases. The ends lost 5 bases at V and 1 base at J; junction bases unmatched: 11. This CDR3 is built from 16 residues. Germline CDR1 SGHNT, CDR2 YYREEE (reference sequence). The CDR3 sequence: CASSLIGQELNYGYTF. The CDR3 nucleotides are TGTGCCAGCAGTTTAATCGGACAGGAGCTTAACTATGGCTACACCTTC.

The chain recombines TRBV5-1 with TRBJ2-2; D call uncertain. The CDR3 contains 14 residues. Trimming stripped 6 bases from V and 3 bases from J, with 12 bases between. The germline V gene has CDR1 SGHRS and CDR2 YFSETQ. The CDR3 DNA follows: TGCGCCAGCAACTATGACGGAGACACCGGGGAGCTGTTTTTT. Residues: CASNYDGDTGELFF.

The chain has TRBV9 and TRBJ2-2, with D possibly being TRBD2 (6 bases). The CDR3 covers 15 residues. V lost 3 bases and J lost 2, with 11 bases in between. Per germline, CDR1 SGDLS and CDR2 YYNGEE. The CDR3 region is CASSGWRGNTGELFF. The CDR3 nucleotides read TGTGCCAGCAGCGGCTGGCGGGGCAACACCGGGGAGCTGTTTTTT.

V is TRBV7-9 and J is TRBJ1-5, with 7 positions matching TRBD1. Trimming cost V 4 bases and J 3 bases; bases outside gene matches: 6. From germline, CDR1 is SEHNR and CDR2 FQNEAQ (reference sequence). This CDR3 has 15 residues. In nucleotides, the CDR3 is TGTGCCAGCAGCTCCCAGGGGGGACCCAATCAGCCCCAGCATTTT. Its translation: CASSSQGGPNQPQHF.

A note on this clone: The junction departs from the called germline gene at one end, perhaps through a read error. The genes are TRBV18 and TRBJ1-5, with unresolved D. The CDR3 length is 14 residues. Germline CDR1 and CDR2: KGHSH and LQKENI. CDR3 in DNA: TGTGCCAGCTCACCCGATCAGGTCAATCGGCCCCAGCATTTT. Translated, it gives CASSPDQVNRPQHF.

This chain connects TRBV6-5 to TRBJ2-5, with D possibly being TRBD1 (6 bases). The V gene's germline CDR1 is MNHEY and CDR2 SVGAGI. The V gene lost 4 bases and the J gene lost 4 bases, with 13 bases spanning the gap. This CDR3 is 14 amino acids long. The CDR3 region is CASSSLQGRETQYF. DNA of the CDR3: TGTGCCAGCAGTTCGCTACAGGGAAGAGAGACCCAGTACTTC.

The rearrangement joins TRBV28 to TRBJ1-3; D remains ambiguous. CDR3 length: 13 residues. The V end lost 7 bases, the J end lost 4 bases, and 11 bases lay between the germline ends. Germline V gives CDR1 MDHEN, CDR2 SYDVKM. The CDR3, as DNA: TGTGCCAGCATGGGCAGTGGGGGAAACACCATATATTTT. Translation gives CASMGSGGNTIYF.

The V and J genes are TRBV5-1 and TRBJ2-7; 9 bases map to TRBD1. The V segment lost 4 bases and the J segment 3 bases; nucleotides outside the gene matches: 11. CDR3 length: 16 residues. CDR1 and CDR2 from the germline V gene are SGHRS and YFSETQ. DNA of the CDR3: TGCGCCAGCAGCACCGCCGGGACAGGGAAACTCTACGAGCAGTACTTC. This sequence encodes CASSTAGTGKLYEQYF. Supplemented by reference TRBV5-1 and TRBJ2-7, the full variable domain reads KAGVTQTPRYLIKTRGQQVTLSCSPISGHRSVSWYQQTPGQGLQFLFEYFSETQRNKGNFPGRFSGRQFSNSRSEMNVSTLELGDSALYLCASSTAGTGKLYEQYFGPGTRLTVT.

The rearrangement uses TRBV2 and TRBJ1-1; D might be TRBD1 (5 bases). The CDR3 consists of 12 residues. Germline V CDR1 and CDR2: SNHLY, FYNNEI. V dropped 10 bases and J dropped 8 bases, with 17 bases sitting between them. DNA of the CDR3: TGTGCCACCACGTGGGAGGGACGGGAAGCTTTCTTT. Its protein is CATTWEGREAFF.

The genes are TRBV6-6 and TRBJ2-3; 10 positions match TRBD2. Germline V gene sequence: CDR1 MNHNY, CDR2 SVGAGI (reference sequence). The CDR3 runs 16 residues. V was clipped by 4 bases and J by 6 bases; unmatched bases: 10. The CDR3 region has the DNA TGTGCCAGCAGTTCCAGCGGGGGGGCTAGGGACGATACGCAGTATTTT. Protein sequence: CASSSSGGARDDTQYF.

The chain employs TRBV5-4 and TRBJ1-2; D is perhaps TRBD1 (5 bases). Germline loops: CDR1 SGHNT, CDR2 YYREEE (reference sequence). The V end lost 6 bases, the J end lost 3 bases, and 15 bases lay between the germline ends. This CDR3 has 14 amino acids. For the CDR3, the DNA is TGTGCCAGCACCTCGGGGGGTGCCTACTATGGCTACACCTTC. Protein sequence: CASTSGGAYYGYTF.

This clone was recorded once. This chain joins TRBV10-3 and TRBJ1-2; TRBD1 aligns across 7 bases. After removal of 0 bases from V and 7 bases from J, the junction contained 5 bases not matched to a gene. Germline-derived CDR1 and CDR2 are ENHRY and SYGVKD. This CDR3 spans 14 amino acids. CDR3 amino acids: CAISESPGTAGYTF. The CDR3 DNA sequence: TGTGCCATCAGTGAGTCCCCCGGGACAGCTGGCTACACCTTC.

This clone was counted a single time. DNA for the CDR3: TGTGCCAGCTCACCAGCAGCAGGGGACACTGAAGCTTTCTTT. This gives the protein CASSPAAGDTEAFF. The chain couples TRBV18 to TRBJ1-1; tentative D call: TRBD1 (6 bases). The germline V and J ends were trimmed by 2 bases and 3 bases, with 10 bases remaining between them. Germline V gene data show CDR1 as KGHSH and CDR2 as LQKENI. The CDR3 is 14 amino acids. Full variable domain (rest looked up from reference TRBV18 and TRBJ1-1): NAGVMQNPRHLVRRRGQEARLRCSPMKGHSHVYWYRQLPEEGLKFMVYLQKENIIDESGMPKERFSAEFPKEGPSILRIQQVVRGDSAAYFCASSPAAGDTEAFFGQGTRLTVV.

This chain connects TRBV5-8 to TRBJ2-7; 9 bases map to TRBD2. CDR3 size: 18 residues. Germline CDR1 and CDR2: SGHTS and YDEGEE. Germline trimming cut 1 base from V and 0 bases from J; bases unmatched to any gene: 11. This CDR3 reads CASSLLSLAGIYSYEQYF. The CDR3 nucleotides read TGTGCCAGCAGCTTGTTGTCTCTAGCGGGGATTTACTCCTACGAGCAGTACTTC.